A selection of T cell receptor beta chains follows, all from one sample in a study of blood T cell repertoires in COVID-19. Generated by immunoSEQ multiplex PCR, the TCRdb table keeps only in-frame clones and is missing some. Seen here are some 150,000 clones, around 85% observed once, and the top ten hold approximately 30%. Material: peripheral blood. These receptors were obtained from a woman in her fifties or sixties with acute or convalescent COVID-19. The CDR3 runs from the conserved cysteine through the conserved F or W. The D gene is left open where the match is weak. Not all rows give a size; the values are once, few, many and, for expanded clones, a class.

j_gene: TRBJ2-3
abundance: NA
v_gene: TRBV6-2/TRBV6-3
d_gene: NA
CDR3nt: TGTGCCAGCAGTCCGGCGGGACGGAGCACAGATACGCAGTATTTT
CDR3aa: CASSPAGRSTDTQYF

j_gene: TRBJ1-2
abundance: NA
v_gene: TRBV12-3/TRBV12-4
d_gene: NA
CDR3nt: TGTGCCAGCAGTTTTGGCCAGCGGTTTGGCTACACCTTC
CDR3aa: CASSFGQRFGYTF

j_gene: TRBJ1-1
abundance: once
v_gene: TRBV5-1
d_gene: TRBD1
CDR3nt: TGCGCCAGCAGCTTGGACAGGGGCTCGCAGGAAGCTTTCTTT
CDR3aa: CASSLDRGSQEAFF

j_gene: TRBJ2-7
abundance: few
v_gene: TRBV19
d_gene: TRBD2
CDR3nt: TGTGCCAGTAGCCGAGGGGGACTAGCGGGGTACGAGCAGTACTTC
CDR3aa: CASSRGGLAGYEQYF

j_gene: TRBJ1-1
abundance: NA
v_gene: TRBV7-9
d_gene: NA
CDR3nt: TGTGCCAGCAGCTTACGTGGTACGACAAACACTGAAGCTTTCTTT
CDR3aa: CASSLRGTTNTEAFF

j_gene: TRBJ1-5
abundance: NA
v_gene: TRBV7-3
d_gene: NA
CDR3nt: TGTGCCAGCAGCACCGGACAGCATCAGCCCCAGCATTTT
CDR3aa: CASSTGQHQPQHF

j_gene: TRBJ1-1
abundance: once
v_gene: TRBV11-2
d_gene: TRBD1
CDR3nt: TGTGCCAGCAGCAGAGGTAGCGGGACAGGGAGGGAGAACACTGAAGCTTTCTTT
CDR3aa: CASSRGSGTGRENTEAFF

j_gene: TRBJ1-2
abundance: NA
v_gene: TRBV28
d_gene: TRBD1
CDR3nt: TGTGCCAGCAGTTTAAGGGGGACAGGGGGTTATGGCTACACCTTC
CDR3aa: CASSLRGTGGYGYTF

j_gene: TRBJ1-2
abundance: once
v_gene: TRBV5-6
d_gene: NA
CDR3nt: TGTGCCAGCAGCCCGGGTCCCGGGGGATGGGGCTACACCTTC
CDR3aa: CASSPGPGGWGYTF

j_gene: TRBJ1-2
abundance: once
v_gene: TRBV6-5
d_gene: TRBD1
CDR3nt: TGTGCCACCCGAGGGACAGTAGCTAACTATGGCTACACCTTC
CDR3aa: CATRGTVANYGYTF

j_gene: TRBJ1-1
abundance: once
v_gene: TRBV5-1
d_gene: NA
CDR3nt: TGCGCCAGCAGCTTGGATCCAGGACTTAACACTGAAGCTTTCTTT
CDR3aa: CASSLDPGLNTEAFF

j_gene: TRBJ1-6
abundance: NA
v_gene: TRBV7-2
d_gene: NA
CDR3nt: TGTGCCAGCAGCTTAATCTTAACAGGCTATTCACCCCTCCACTTT
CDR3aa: CASSLILTGYSPLHF

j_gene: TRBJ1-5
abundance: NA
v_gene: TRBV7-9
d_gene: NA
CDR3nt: TGTGCCAGCAGCTTAGCAGGGGGAAATCAGCCCCAGCATTTT
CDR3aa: CASSLAGGNQPQHF

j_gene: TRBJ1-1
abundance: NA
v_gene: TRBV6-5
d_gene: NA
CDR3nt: TGTGCCAGCAGTTACTCGCAGGGAAGGATGAACACTGAAGCTTTCTTT
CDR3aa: CASSYSQGRMNTEAFF

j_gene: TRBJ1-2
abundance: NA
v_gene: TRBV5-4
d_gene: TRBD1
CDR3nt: TGTGCCAGCAGCTTAGTAGGACAGGTTGCCGGCTACACCTTC
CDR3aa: CASSLVGQVAGYTF

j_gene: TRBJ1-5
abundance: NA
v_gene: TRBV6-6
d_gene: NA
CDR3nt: TGTGCCAGCAGTTACTCGAAGGGGAATCAGCCCCAGCATTTT
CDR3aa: CASSYSKGNQPQHF

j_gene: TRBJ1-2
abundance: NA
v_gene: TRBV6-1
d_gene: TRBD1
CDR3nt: TGTGCCAGCAGTGAGAGGGGCAGGGGGCTAGGCTACACCTTC
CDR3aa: CASSERGRGLGYTF

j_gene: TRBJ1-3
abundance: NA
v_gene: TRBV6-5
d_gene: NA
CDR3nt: TGTGCCAGCAGTACCCAGGGCTCTGGAAACACCATATATTTT
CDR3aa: CASSTQGSGNTIYF

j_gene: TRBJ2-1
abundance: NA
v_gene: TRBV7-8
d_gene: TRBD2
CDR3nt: TGTGCCAGCAGCTGGGGAGGGCAGGCTATGTTCTTC
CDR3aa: CASSWGGQAMFF

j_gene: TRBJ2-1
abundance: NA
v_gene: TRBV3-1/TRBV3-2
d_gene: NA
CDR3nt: TGTGCCAGCAGCGGCCCAGGGGAACGGGTGGGTGAGCAGTTCTTC
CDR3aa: CASSGPGERVGEQFF

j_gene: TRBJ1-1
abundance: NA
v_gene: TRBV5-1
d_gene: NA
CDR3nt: TGCGCCAGCAGCCCCGACAGACACACTGAAGCTTTCTTT
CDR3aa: CASSPDRHTEAFF

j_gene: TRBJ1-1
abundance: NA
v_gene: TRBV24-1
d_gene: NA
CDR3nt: TGTGCCACCAGTGATGGGACTCTAATGGGCGAAGCTTTCTTT
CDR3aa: CATSDGTLMGEAFF

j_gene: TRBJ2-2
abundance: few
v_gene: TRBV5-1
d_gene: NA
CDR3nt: TGCGCCAGCAGCTTGGTGACAGGCCCCGGGGAGCTGTTTTTT
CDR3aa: CASSLVTGPGELFF

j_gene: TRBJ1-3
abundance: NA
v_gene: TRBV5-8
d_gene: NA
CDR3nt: TGTGCCAGCAGTTTTGCGGGAGCTGGAAACACCATATATTTT
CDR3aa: CASSFAGAGNTIYF

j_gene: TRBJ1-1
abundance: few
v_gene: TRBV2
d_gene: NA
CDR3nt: TGTGCCAGCACCCTACTAAGGGGAGCTTTCTTT
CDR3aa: CASTLLRGAFF

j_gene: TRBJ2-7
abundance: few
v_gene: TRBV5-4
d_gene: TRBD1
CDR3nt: TGTGCCAGCAGCTTAGGACAGGAAGTCTACGAGCAGTACTTC
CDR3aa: CASSLGQEVYEQYF

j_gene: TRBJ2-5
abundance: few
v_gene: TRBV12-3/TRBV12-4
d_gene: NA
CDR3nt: TGTGCCAGCAGAAACAGGGTCGGCGAGACCCAGTACTTC
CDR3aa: CASRNRVGETQYF

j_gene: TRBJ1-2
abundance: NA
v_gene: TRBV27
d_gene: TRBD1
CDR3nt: TGTGCCAGCAGTTTAATCGGGACAGTCTATGGCTACACCTTC
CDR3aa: CASSLIGTVYGYTF

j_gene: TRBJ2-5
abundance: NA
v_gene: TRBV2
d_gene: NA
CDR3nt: TGTGCCAGCAGTGAAGACAGATACCAAGAGACCCAGTACTTC
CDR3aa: CASSEDRYQETQYF

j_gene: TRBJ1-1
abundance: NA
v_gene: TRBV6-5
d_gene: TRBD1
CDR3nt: TGTGCCAGCACCGAGACAGGGGTGGGCACTGAAGCTTTCTTT
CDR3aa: CASTETGVGTEAFF

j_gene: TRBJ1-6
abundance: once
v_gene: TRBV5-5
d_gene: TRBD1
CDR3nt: TGTGCCAGCAGCCCGGGTGGGACAGGGCTCTTGGCCCTCCACTTT
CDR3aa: CASSPGGTGLLALHF

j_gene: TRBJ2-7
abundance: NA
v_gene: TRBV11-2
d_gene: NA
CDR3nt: TGTGCCAGCAGCTTTCTTCATGACAGAGGCGAGCAGTACTTC
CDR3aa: CASSFLHDRGEQYF

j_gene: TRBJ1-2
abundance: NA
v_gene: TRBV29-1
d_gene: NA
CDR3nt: TGCAGCGTCCCTTTCAGGGGTGGCTACACCTTC
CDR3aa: CSVPFRGGYTF

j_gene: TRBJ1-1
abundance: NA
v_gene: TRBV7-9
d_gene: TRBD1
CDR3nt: TGTGCCAGCAGCTTAGACTTGGGGACAGGGAGGGTGAGAGCTTTCTTT
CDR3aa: CASSLDLGTGRVRAFF

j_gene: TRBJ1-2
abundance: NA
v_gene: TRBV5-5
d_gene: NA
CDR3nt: TGTGCCAGCAGTGTAGGGGATGGCTATGGCTACACCTTC
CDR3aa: CASSVGDGYGYTF

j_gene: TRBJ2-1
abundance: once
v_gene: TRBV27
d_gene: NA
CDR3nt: TGTGCCAGCAGTTCGAGTGAAGATGAGCAGTTCTTC
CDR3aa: CASSSSEDEQFF

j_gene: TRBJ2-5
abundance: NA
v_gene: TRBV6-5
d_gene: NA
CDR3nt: TGTGCCAGCGGCAACTACGGGGAGACCCAGTACTTC
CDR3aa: CASGNYGETQYF

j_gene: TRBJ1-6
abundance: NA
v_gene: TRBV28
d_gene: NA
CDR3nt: TGTGCCAGCAGTTTAGTGGCAGACAGGTCACCCCTCCACTTT
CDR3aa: CASSLVADRSPLHF

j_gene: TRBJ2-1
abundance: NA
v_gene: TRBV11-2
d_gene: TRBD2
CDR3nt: TGTGCCGGCGGGGGTCCCAGTTCCTACAATGAGCAGTTCTTC
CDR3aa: CAGGGPSSYNEQFF

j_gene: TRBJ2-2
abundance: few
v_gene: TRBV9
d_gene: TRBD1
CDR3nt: TGTGCCAGCAGAAAACTAAGTCAGGGGGTCGGGGAGCTGTTTTTT
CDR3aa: CASRKLSQGVGELFF

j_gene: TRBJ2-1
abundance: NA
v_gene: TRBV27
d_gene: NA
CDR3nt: TGTGCCAGCAGTTTCCGACAGAACGGGGAGCAGTTCTTC
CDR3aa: CASSFRQNGEQFF

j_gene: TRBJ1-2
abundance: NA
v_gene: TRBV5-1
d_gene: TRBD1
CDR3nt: TGCGCCAGCAGCTTGGGCGGGACAGGGACCTACACCTTC
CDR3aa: CASSLGGTGTYTF

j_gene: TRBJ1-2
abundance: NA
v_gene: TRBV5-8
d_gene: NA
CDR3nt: TGTGCCAGCAGCCTGAGGAGTCCTAATGGCTACACCTTC
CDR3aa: CASSLRSPNGYTF

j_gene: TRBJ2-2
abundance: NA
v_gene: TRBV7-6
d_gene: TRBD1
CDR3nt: TGTGCCAGCAGCTCGTTACAGGGGATGAACACCGGGGAGCTGTTTTTT
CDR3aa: CASSSLQGMNTGELFF

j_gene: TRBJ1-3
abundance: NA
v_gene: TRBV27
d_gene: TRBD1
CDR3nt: TGTGCCAGCAGTCCTTTGGGACAGGCTGTTGGAGGAAACACCATATATTTT
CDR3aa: CASSPLGQAVGGNTIYF

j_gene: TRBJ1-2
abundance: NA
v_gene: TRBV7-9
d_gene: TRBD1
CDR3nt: TGTGCCAGCAGCCTTCAGACAGGGAAGCTTGGTGGCTACACCTTC
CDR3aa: CASSLQTGKLGGYTF

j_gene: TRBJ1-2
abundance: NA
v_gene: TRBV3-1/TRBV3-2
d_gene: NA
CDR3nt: TGTGCCAGCAGCCACGAAGACAGGCCTGGCTATGGCTACACCTTC
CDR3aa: CASSHEDRPGYGYTF

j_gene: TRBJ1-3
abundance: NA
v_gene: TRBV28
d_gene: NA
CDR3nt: TGTGCCAGCAGTTCCGGCAGCGCCTCTGGAAACACCATATATTTT
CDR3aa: CASSSGSASGNTIYF